A selection of T cell receptor beta chains follows, all from one sample in a study of T cell responses to AZD1222 COVID-19 vaccine. Using immunoSEQ multiplex PCR, the repertoire was profiled, and TCRdb retains in-frame clones only, with some absent. Among some 140,000 clones, 85% to 95% were seen once, and the ten largest hold 1.6%. The specimen was peripheral blood, collected on day 0 of AZD1222 vaccination. Receptor source: an adult in good health. Each CDR3 is given with its conserved first and last residue. The D gene is left open where the match is weak. Size is stated for part of the rows, as once, few or many counts, or as a class when the clone is expanded.

>TRBJ1-6|TRBD1|TRBV11-2|NA
CASRVPGQGNSPLHF
TGTGCCAGCAGGGTACCGGGACAGGGGAATTCACCCCTCCACTTT
>TRBJ1-3|NA|TRBV5-4|NA
CASSTGGENTIYF
TGTGCCAGCAGCACCGGGGGGGAAAACACCATATATTTT
>TRBJ1-4|NA|TRBV2|NA
CASSERGHRNEKLFF
TGTGCCAGCAGTGAACGGGGCCACCGAAATGAAAAACTGTTTTTT
>TRBJ2-7|NA|TRBV6-2/TRBV6-3|NA
CASSYDTKQGRDEQYF
TGTGCCAGCAGTTACGATACCAAACAGGGTCGGGACGAGCAGTACTTC
>TRBJ1-5|NA|TRBV6-2/TRBV6-3|NA
CASSQTSARGPNQPQHF
TGTGCCAGCAGCCAGACTTCGGCCAGGGGACCGAATCAGCCCCAGCATTTT
>TRBJ2-5|NA|TRBV19|NA
CASKNGGVFMGGTQYF
TGTGCCAGTAAAAACGGAGGGGTTTTTATGGGGGGGACCCAGTACTTC
>TRBJ1-6|NA|TRBV5-4|NA
CASSLEQLNSPLHF
TGTGCCAGCAGCTTGGAACAGCTTAATTCACCCCTCCACTTT
>TRBJ2-1|TRBD1|TRBV5-6|NA
CASSLLGTGSYNEQFF
TGTGCCAGCAGCTTGTTGGGGACAGGGTCCTACAATGAGCAGTTCTTC
>TRBJ1-1|NA|TRBV30|once
CAWSVRQGAEAFF
TGTGCCTGGAGTGTACGCCAGGGAGCCGAAGCTTTCTTT
>TRBJ2-6|NA|TRBV19|NA
CASSPGANVLTF
TGTGCCAGTAGCCCTGGGGCCAACGTCCTGACTTTC
>TRBJ1-1|NA|TRBV6-6|NA
CASSQSELNTEAFF
TGTGCCAGCAGTCAGTCGGAATTGAACACTGAAGCTTTCTTT
>TRBJ1-2|NA|TRBV29-1|once
CGPYLGHWAYGYTF
TGCGGGCCCTACCTCGGACACTGGGCGTATGGCTACACCTTC
>TRBJ1-2|NA|TRBV18|few
CASSPDTDYGYTF
TGTGCCAGCTCTCCGGACACGGACTATGGCTACACCTTC
>TRBJ2-5|TRBD2|TRBV2|NA
CASKPAGGLETQYF
TGTGCCAGCAAACCGGCGGGGGGTCTGGAGACCCAGTACTTC